This T cell receptor (beta chain) comes out of a study of Graves' ophthalmopathy and Graves' hyperthyroidism. Study at large: The collection of peripheral blood took place at initial diagnosis, before any treatment.

Orbital computed tomography, together with clinical symptoms, serum thyroxine, TRAb and thyroid ultrasound, was used for diagnosis. J gave up 8 bases and V 3 bases, and 11 bases lay outside the gene matches. Germline CDR1 GTSNPN, CDR2 SVGIG (reference sequence). The CDR3 is made up of 16 amino acids. This clonotype was observed at least ten times. Amplified material comprised TCR beta CDR3 regions derived from RNA transcripts. HTBI primers served in a first-round RT-PCR, which a second-round multiplex PCR followed. TCRdb redid the calling of the multiplex PCR reads with MiXCR, one entry per CDR3 protein. The sample includes under 350,000 distinct CDR3 sequences, roughly 17% of them seen just once.

The TCR comes from an adult man with Graves' ophthalmopathy. Specimen: peripheral blood. The J gene is TRBJ1-6, the V gene TRBV30; 9 positions match TRBD1. The DNA for the CDR3 is TGTGCCTGGAGGGTCATACCGGGACAGGGTGATTCACCCCTCCACTTT. This sequence encodes CAWRVIPGQGDSPLHF.